This T cell receptor (beta chain) was retrieved from a study of cytomegalovirus exposure and HLA in healthy donors. Donors came from a validation cohort of some 130 subjects, distinct from the first 666-subject cohort. V lost 4 bases and J lost 5, with 27 bases in between. The CDR3 is made up of 18 amino acids. The germline CDR1 and CDR2 sequences are SGHRS and YFSETQ. For this clone: Its matching antigen is unknown.

Assay used: immunoSEQ multiplex PCR; TCRdb lists only in-frame clones, some missing. The data contain 150,000 to 200,000 clones, more than 75% of them singletons. Study outcomes and limitations: Clusters of TCRs from the first cohort tended to co-occur in the roughly 120 validation repertoires (as a later analysis found). Specificity of a few CMV-associated chains for CMV antigens was verified in vitro. The authors enumerated around 150 TCR beta chains as linked to cytomegalovirus.

The sequencing sample was made of PBMCs. The receptor was derived from a man aged 30 to 45 in good health and CMV-seropositive. The rearrangement uses TRBV5-1 and TRBJ2-5; D is perhaps TRBD2 (6 bases). CDR3 amino acids: CASSRAFRAGSSVETQYF. The CDR3 region has the DNA TGCGCCAGCAGCCGGGCGTTTAGGGCGGGATCCTCTGTGGAGACCCAGTACTTC.